This T cell receptor (beta chain) derives from a study of blood T cell repertoires in COVID-19. Study details: Acute and convalescent COVID-19 specimens originated in the United States, Italy and Spain. Sources were T cells, B-cell-depleted T cells, or PBMCs; the material itself was cDNA or gDNA.

Per the germline V gene, CDR1 is SNHLY and CDR2 is FYNNEI. CDR3 length: 15 residues. Trimming removed 4 bases at V and 4 bases at J, with 11 bases between. Original methodology: Estimates of nucleated cell counts were drawn from the amplification of reference gene primers. Clones were sequenced by immunoSEQ multiplex PCR, and TCRdb holds only the in-frame ones, with some missing. D and trimming come from the DNA, and the V and J calls and clone size come from that table. This sample has 70,000 or so clones, with roughly 80% found just once. Followed longitudinally, the Seattle patients had been enrolled during active infection.

Sequencing used peripheral blood. The chain has TRBV2 and TRBJ1-6; possible D gene TRBD1, 6 bases. This receptor was identified in a man aged 60 to 75 with COVID-19, enrolled during active disease. The CDR3: CASSVDGTYNSPLHF. CDR3 coding DNA: TGTGCCAGCAGTGTGGACGGGACATATAATTCACCCCTCCACTTT. The variable domain in full, with the rest retrieved from reference TRBV2 and TRBJ1-6, is EPEVTQTPSHQVTQMGQEVILRCVPISNHLYFYWYRQILGQKVEFLVSFYNNEISEKSEIFDDQFSVERPDGSNFTLKIRSTKLEDSAMYFCASSVDGTYNSPLHFGNGTRLTVT.